A selection of T cell receptor beta chains follows, all from one sample in a study of CD8 T cells in ankylosing spondylitis. Each CDR3 protein is one row after TCRdb ran MiXCR on the 5' RACE reads. Of about 540,000 distinct CDR3 sequences listed, about 12% are singletons. Specimen: blood, either unsorted or a sorted T cell fraction (not recorded which). These receptors all stem from a male donor with ankylosing spondylitis. Each CDR3 is given with its conserved first and last residue. Fields, in order: clone size, V gene, J gene, CDR3 protein. Clone sizes are given selectively: once, few, many, or a class where the clone is expanded.

size: NA; V: TRBV3-1; J: TRBJ2-7; CDR3: CASSPPSGTYEQYF
size: NA; V: TRBV3-1; J: TRBJ1-1; CDR3: CASSQTRVSDTEAFF
size: NA; V: TRBV29-1; J: TRBJ2-1; CDR3: CSVVPSGVSEQFF
size: few; V: TRBV2; J: TRBJ2-1; CDR3: CASSELGSSYNEQFF
size: many; V: TRBV10-2; J: TRBJ2-5; CDR3: CASSVRGREGETQYF
size: few; V: TRBV3-1; J: TRBJ2-1; CDR3: CASSQEYRGTSPYNEQFF
size: few; V: TRBV14; J: TRBJ2-5; CDR3: CASNRDLGGGETQYF
size: few; V: TRBV30; J: TRBJ1-1; CDR3: CAWSVPPWAGAASEAFF
size: few; V: TRBV20-1; J: TRBJ2-7; CDR3: CSARASGGAYEQYF
size: NA; V: TRBV20-1; J: TRBJ2-1; CDR3: CSAKEVPWGYNEQFF
size: once; V: TRBV30; J: TRBJ1-1; CDR3: CAWTLRTEAFF
size: many; V: TRBV7-2; J: TRBJ2-1; CDR3: CASSKGLNSYNEQFF
size: few; V: TRBV14; J: TRBJ2-3; CDR3: CASQRRVTDTQYF
size: few; V: TRBV6-1; J: TRBJ2-5; CDR3: CASSRTAKGAQYF
size: NA; V: TRBV11-2; J: TRBJ2-1; CDR3: CASSPSAGGGNEQFF
size: NA; V: TRBV6-1; J: TRBJ2-4; CDR3: CASTSGGIQYF
size: many; V: TRBV5-1; J: TRBJ2-1; CDR3: CASSLVLGYEQFF
size: few; V: TRBV20-1; J: TRBJ1-1; CDR3: CSALDRGGTEAFF
size: many; V: TRBV15; J: TRBJ2-3; CDR3: CATSRRTGGTDTQYF
size: few; V: TRBV20-1; J: TRBJ1-5; CDR3: CSATSTGTYSNQPQHF
size: few; V: TRBV6-1; J: TRBJ1-3; CDR3: CASRTTGYQRGNTIYF
size: NA; V: TRBV2; J: TRBJ2-7; CDR3: CASRLRGLNEQYF
size: NA; V: TRBV24-1; J: TRBJ1-1; CDR3: CATSDWAFTEAFF
size: few; V: TRBV20-1; J: TRBJ2-7; CDR3: CSAPAAGGYEQYF
size: NA; V: TRBV7-6; J: TRBJ2-1; CDR3: CASSLAWGYEQFF
size: NA; V: TRBV20-1; J: TRBJ2-1; CDR3: CSAKREGSYNEQFF
size: NA; V: TRBV18; J: TRBJ1-1; CDR3: CASSLRTGENTEAFF
size: few; V: TRBV4-1; J: TRBJ2-5; CDR3: CASSQLAGETQYF
size: few; V: TRBV5-5; J: TRBJ1-1; CDR3: CASSMGHQNTEAFF
size: many; V: TRBV24-1; J: TRBJ2-6; CDR3: CATSEAGANVLTF
size: NA; V: TRBV2; J: TRBJ2-1; CDR3: CASSISGRRSYNEQFF
size: many; V: TRBV3-1; J: TRBJ1-5; CDR3: CASSPRGWGNQPQHF
size: few; V: TRBV20-1; J: TRBJ2-7; CDR3: CSARRTSGNPYEQYF
size: NA; V: TRBV18; J: TRBJ2-7; CDR3: CATLRDEQYF
size: NA; V: TRBV20-1; J: TRBJ2-1; CDR3: CSARGRGLAYNEQFF
size: many; V: TRBV18; J: TRBJ2-1; CDR3: CASSEGASYNEQFF
size: NA; V: TRBV11-2; J: TRBJ2-5; CDR3: CASSQRPDREETQYF
size: few; V: TRBV6-1; J: TRBJ1-1; CDR3: CASSEAGNTEAFF
size: many; V: TRBV24-1; J: TRBJ2-1; CDR3: CATSDGTSAWIYNEQFF
size: NA; V: TRBV12-3/TRBV12-4; J: TRBJ1-5; CDR3: CASTRQGSNQPQHF
size: NA; V: TRBV20-1; J: TRBJ2-3; CDR3: CSARGLHGYTDTQYF
size: many; V: TRBV12-3/TRBV12-4; J: TRBJ2-6; CDR3: CASSRSTGRANVLTF
size: NA; V: TRBV18; J: TRBJ2-2; CDR3: CASSPTTGVTWNTGELFF
size: few; V: TRBV11-2; J: TRBJ2-2; CDR3: CASSLDRASGELFF
size: many; V: TRBV7-2; J: TRBJ2-1; CDR3: CASSLEWGRGEQFF
size: NA; V: TRBV7-2; J: TRBJ1-2; CDR3: CASSPRTGRGGYTF
size: many; V: TRBV12-3/TRBV12-4; J: TRBJ2-3; CDR3: CASRAQRELTDTQYF
size: NA; V: TRBV24-1; J: TRBJ2-5; CDR3: CATSVPGLEETQYF
size: few; V: TRBV5-1; J: TRBJ1-1; CDR3: CASSLTGTSGDTEAFF
size: NA; V: TRBV20-1; J: TRBJ1-2; CDR3: CSAPGVYGYTF
size: NA; V: TRBV15; J: TRBJ2-7; CDR3: CATSRGTSKLEQYF
size: NA; V: TRBV7-9; J: TRBJ1-1; CDR3: CASSSSGGQGGTEAFF
size: few; V: TRBV10-3; J: TRBJ2-2; CDR3: CAISDGLAATGELFF